Below, 8 T cell receptor beta chains from the same sample are listed, as sequenced in a study of control samples from healthy donors and cancer patients. The method was immunoSEQ multiplex PCR; TCRdb's version includes in-frame clones alone and lacks a portion of them. The data contain about 160,000 clones, 80% to 95% of them singletons. The sample was blood. These receptors all come from a woman aged 60 to 75 in good health.

The V call is TRBV5-1, the J call TRBJ2-5; the D is unclear. The CDR3 runs to 16 residues. The V gene lost 0 bases and the J gene lost 8 bases, with 20 bases spanning the gap. The germline CDR1 and CDR2 sequences are SGHRS and YFSETQ. CDR3 loop: CASSLASEASGGTQYF. In DNA, the CDR3 is TGCGCCAGCAGCTTGGCCTCAGAGGCCTCCGGTGGAACCCAGTACTTC.

J is TRBJ1-1 and V is TRBV20-1; perhaps TRBD1 as D (6 bases). In germline, CDR1 is DFQATT, CDR2 SNEGSKA (reference sequence). V lost 3 bases to trimming and J lost 11 bases, with 13 bases between them. CDR3 length equals 11 residues. CDR3 sequence: CSASKQGGAFF. For the CDR3, the DNA is TGCAGTGCTAGTAAACAGGGTGGGGCTTTCTTT.

The chain has TRBV18 and TRBJ2-7, with 10 nucleotides matching TRBD1. The CDR3 has 16 residues. CDR1 and CDR2 (germline): KGHSH, LQKENI. Trimming took 2 bases from V and 0 from J; bases not matched to a gene: 4. CDR3 in DNA: TGTGCCAGCTCACCATGGGGACAGGGGAGCTCCTACGAGCAGTACTTC. Its translation: CASSPWGQGSSYEQYF.

The chain couples TRBV6-5 to TRBJ2-1; a possible D gene is TRBD1 (6 bases). CDR1 and CDR2 from the germline V gene are MNHEY and SVGAGI. CDR3 length equals 15 residues. Trimming removed 6 bases from V and 0 bases from J, with 12 bases in between. The CDR3 coding sequence is TGTGCCAGCAGCGAGGACAGCAGCTCCTACAATGAGCAGTTCTTC. Translated, it gives CASSEDSSSYNEQFF.

This clone appeared once. V and J are TRBV4-1 and TRBJ2-2; 10 bases line up with TRBD2. This CDR3 comprises 17 residues. The V gene's germline CDR1 is MGHRA and CDR2 YSYEKL. V was clipped by 1 base and J by 5 bases; unmatched bases: 7. The CDR3 here is CASSQVGLAGVTGELFF. The DNA for the CDR3 is TGCGCCAGCAGCCAAGTCGGGCTAGCGGGAGTTACCGGGGAGCTGTTTTTT.

This clone was detected only once. This chain uses TRBV6-5 with TRBJ1-3, with D hard to call. The CDR3 has 14 residues. V was clipped by 0 bases and J by 0 bases, with 3 bases between them. Germline assignment: CDR1 MNHEY and CDR2 SVGAGI. CDR3 protein: CASSYSNSGNTIYF. The CDR3 nucleotides are TGTGCCAGCAGTTACTCCAACTCTGGAAACACCATATATTTT.

The CDR3 sequence: CASSLVGDGNQPQHF. The CDR3 DNA follows: TGTGCCAGTAGTCTTGTCGGGGACGGCAATCAGCCCCAGCATTTT. J is TRBJ1-5 and V is TRBV19; weak D call: TRBD1 (5 bases). The CDR3 sequence is 15 residues long. Trimming left V 5 bases short and J 2 bases short, with 13 bases between. Germline values: CDR1 LNHDA, CDR2 SQIVND (reference sequence). Together with reference TRBV19 and TRBJ1-5, the CDR3 gives the full variable domain: DGGITQSPKYLFRKEGQNVTLSCEQNLNHDAMYWYRQDPGQGLRLIYYSQIVNDFQKGDIAEGYSVSREKKESFPLTVTSAQKNPTAFYLCASSLVGDGNQPQHFGDGTRLSIL.

The chain links TRBV3-1 (or the pseudogene TRBV3-2) to TRBJ1-1; 7 bases align to TRBD1. Germline loops: CDR1 LGHDT, CDR2 YNNKEL (reference sequence). Germline trimming cut 1 base from V and 1 base from J; bases unmatched to any gene: 0. The CDR3 totals 14 residues. CDR3 nucleotides: TGTGCCAGCAGCCAAGGGACAGGGAACACTGAAGCTTTCTTT. Protein sequence: CASSQGTGNTEAFF.